Following are 28 T cell receptor beta chains from one sample sequenced in a study of early T cells in non-severe SARS-CoV-2 infection. TCRdb fed the 5' RACE reads into MiXCR, producing one record per CDR3 protein. The table has fewer than 120,000 distinct CDR3 sequences, approximately 12% seen once. The material sequenced was whole blood, taken at baseline. These receptors all come from an adult who was a healthcare worker with PCR-confirmed SARS-CoV-2 infection or an uninfected control (not recorded which).

There are many counts of this clonotype. The chain links TRBV28 to TRBJ1-4; tentative D call: TRBD1 (6 bases). The V gene lost 6 bases and the J gene lost 8 bases, with 16 bases spanning the gap. The CDR3 runs 14 residues. The V gene's germline CDR1 is MDHEN and CDR2 SYDVKM. This CDR3 is CASRGGQRHEKLFF. Written as DNA, the CDR3 is TGTGCCAGCAGGGGAGGACAGCGACACGAAAAACTGTTTTTT.

This clonotype was found a few times. The rearrangement uses TRBV12-3 or TRBV12-4 and TRBJ1-1; D uncertain. Trimming took 5 bases from V and 3 from J, leaving 7 bases between them. The CDR3 is 12 residues long. CDR3 sequence reads: CASSGGYTEAFF. DNA for the CDR3: TGTGCCAGCAGTGGAGGTTACACTGAAGCTTTCTTT.

There are a few counts of this clonotype. The J gene is TRBJ1-2, the V gene TRBV28, with D perhaps TRBD1 (5 bases). Trimming removed 5 bases at V and 8 bases at J, with 12 bases between. The germline CDR1 and CDR2 sequences are MDHEN and SYDVKM. The CDR3 has 12 amino acids. This CDR3 is CASSVPTGGYTF. CDR3 DNA: TGTGCCAGCAGTGTTCCAACAGGAGGCTACACCTTC.

This clonotype was found many times. V usage is TRBV20-1 and J usage is TRBJ1-2; D possibly corresponds to TRBD1 (6 bases). The germline gives CDR1 DFQATT, CDR2 SNEGSKA (reference sequence). The V end was cut by 5 bases, the J end by 1 base, with 8 bases between. The CDR3 loop spans 12 amino acids. The chain's CDR3 is CSAGDINYGYTF. In nucleotides, the CDR3 is TGCAGTGCTGGGGACATTAACTATGGCTACACCTTC.

This clonotype was detected only a few times. This chain links TRBV4-1 with TRBJ2-1, with D possibly called TRBD1 or TRBD2 (5 bases each). V was cut by 4 bases and J by 0 bases, with 16 bases left in between. Germline CDR1 MGHRA, CDR2 YSYEKL. The CDR3 runs to 17 residues. CDR3 bases: TGCGCCAGCAGCCGGTTCTCCGGGACCCTCTCCTACAATGAGCAGTTCTTC. Translation gives CASSRFSGTLSYNEQFF.

Ten or more counts support this clonotype. This rearrangement joins TRBV11-2 to TRBJ2-7, with D perhaps TRBD1 (5 bases). Trimming pared 0 bases from V and 3 bases from J, leaving 9 bases between. Germline values: CDR1 SGHAT, CDR2 FQNNGV. This CDR3 region has 14 residues. CDR3 sequence: CASSLDLGRYEQYF. In DNA form, the CDR3 reads TGTGCCAGCAGCTTAGATCTGGGGCGCTACGAGCAGTACTTC.

This clonotype was counted at least ten times. The V and J genes are TRBV12-1 and TRBJ1-1; the tabulated D call, TRBD1, remains unverified against the DNA. TRBV12-1 is a pseudogene locus. This CDR3 spans 15 amino acids. The CDR3, as DNA: TGTGCCAGCAGCCTCAGTAGACAGATGAACACTGAAGCTTTCTTT. Its translation: CASSLSRQMNTEAFF.

The rearrangement uses TRBV7-3 and TRBJ2-1, with D perhaps given as TRBD1 or TRBD2 (5 bases each). Germline values: CDR1 SGHTA, CDR2 FQGTGA. The ends were cut back, 4 bases at V and 5 bases at J, with 9 bases in the middle. CDR3 size: 13 residues. CDR3 region: CASSSGAHNEQFF. The CDR3 DNA sequence: TGTGCCAGCAGCTCCGGGGCACACAATGAGCAGTTCTTC.

The J gene is TRBJ1-2, the V gene TRBV5-1; a weak D match, TRBD1 (5 bases). CDR1 and CDR2 (germline): SGHRS, YFSETQ. CDR3 size: 16 residues. The V end lost 0 bases, the J end lost 4 bases, and 16 bases lay between the germline ends. Here the CDR3 reads CASSLGSTGSSYGYTF. The CDR3 DNA reads TGCGCCAGCAGCTTGGGCAGTACAGGATCCTCCTATGGCTACACCTTC.

In nucleotides, the CDR3 is TGTGCCAGCAGTTTAAGTGGGGGGCTTGGCTACACCTTC. This gives the protein CASSLSGGLGYTF. The V and J genes are TRBV27 and TRBJ1-2, with D perhaps matching TRBD1 (6 bases). V was shortened by 2 bases and J by 7 bases, with 11 bases between the two germline ends. CDR1 and CDR2 (germline): MNHEY, SMNVEV (reference sequence). The CDR3 totals 13 residues.

This clonotype was seen at least ten times. The chain is built from TRBV7-2 and TRBJ2-1; a weak D match, TRBD2 (5 bases). The CDR3 consists of 14 residues. CDR1 SGHTA and CDR2 FQGNSA come from the germline V gene. The germline V and J ends were trimmed by 0 bases and 3 bases, with 6 bases remaining between them. Here the CDR3 reads CASSLAGSYNEQFF. The CDR3 region has the DNA TGTGCCAGCAGCTTAGCAGGGAGCTACAATGAGCAGTTCTTC. The entire variable domain, with the rest obtained from reference TRBV7-2 and TRBJ2-1, is as follows: GAGVSQSPSNKVTEKGKDVELRCDPISGHTALYWYRQSLGQGLEFLIYFQGNSAPDKSGLPSDRFSAERTGGSVSTLTIQRTQQEDSAVYLCASSLAGSYNEQFFGPGTRLTVL.

In nucleotides, the CDR3 is TGTGCCAGCAGCCTCCGGGACCCCGAGCTCTATACGCAGTATTTT. It specifies CASSLRDPELYTQYF. This rearrangement joins TRBV11-2 to TRBJ2-3; D is tentatively TRBD1 or TRBD2 (5 bases each). Germline V CDR1 and CDR2: SGHAT, FQNNGV. Trimming left V 5 bases short and J 7 bases short, with 19 bases between. The CDR3 runs to 15 residues.

The chain couples TRBV9 to TRBJ2-5; 10 nucleotides match TRBD1. This CDR3 is 16 amino acids long. The germline CDR1 and CDR2 sequences are SGDLS and YYNGEE. The junction had 9 bases not matched to a gene; V was cut back by 3 bases and J by 4 bases. The CDR3 protein is CASSARQGAISETQYF. In nucleotides, the CDR3 is TGTGCCAGCAGCGCCCGACAGGGGGCTATCTCAGAGACCCAGTACTTC. The entire variable domain, with the rest obtained from reference TRBV9 and TRBJ2-5, is as follows: DSGVTQTPKHLITATGQRVTLRCSPRSGDLSVYWYQQSLDQGLQFLIQYYNGEERAKGNILERFSAQQFPDLHSELNLSSLELGDSALYFCASSARQGAISETQYFGPGTRLLVL.

This clonotype showed up many times. This chain joins TRBV7-9 and TRBJ1-5; D is unclear. Looked up from germline, CDR1 is SEHNR and CDR2 is FQNEAQ (reference sequence). The CDR3 is made up of 14 amino acids. Between the trimmed V and J ends, which lost 0 bases and 6 bases, there was a span of 9 bases. The CDR3 region is CASSLAVVGQPQHF. The CDR3 DNA reads TGTGCCAGCAGCTTAGCCGTAGTGGGTCAGCCCCAGCATTTT.

This clonotype was seen only a few times. The J gene is TRBJ2-5, the V gene TRBV7-9, with 9 bases lining up with TRBD1. The V gene end was trimmed by 5 bases and the J gene end by 5 bases; junction bases not matched to a gene: 9. Germline V lookup: CDR1 SEHNR, CDR2 FQNEAQ (reference sequence). CDR3 length: 15 amino acids. The CDR3 spells CASSPGQGVEETQYF. CDR3 bases: TGTGCCAGCAGCCCGGGACAGGGAGTGGAGGAGACCCAGTACTTC.

This clonotype occurred a few times. The J gene is TRBJ2-3, the V gene TRBV11-3; TRBD2 agrees at 9 bases. Per germline, CDR1 SGHNT and CDR2 YENEEA. This CDR3 is built from 15 residues. Trimming took 1 base from V and 6 from J; bases not matched to a gene: 5. CDR3 protein: CASSLGSLAGDTQYF. The CDR3 nucleotides read TGTGCCAGCAGCTTAGGATCCCTAGCGGGGGATACGCAGTATTTT.

This clonotype was counted a few times. The chain uses TRBV3-1 and TRBJ2-1; 10 bases line up with TRBD2. Germline CDR1 is LGHDT and CDR2 is YNNKEL (reference sequence). The ends lost 7 bases at V and 0 bases at J; junction bases unmatched: 3. The CDR3 runs 15 residues. The CDR3 sequence: CASKREGSSYNEQFF. The DNA for the CDR3 is TGTGCCAGCAAGCGGGAGGGGAGCTCCTACAATGAGCAGTTCTTC.

This clonotype has ten or more counts. This chain links TRBV12-3 or TRBV12-4 with TRBJ2-7; D call uncertain. The germline V and J ends were trimmed by 9 bases and 4 bases, with 10 bases remaining between them. This CDR3 is built from 11 residues. The CDR3 coding sequence is TGTGCCAGTACGGATTCGTACGAGCAGTACTTC. This encodes CASTDSYEQYF.

This clonotype was counted only a few times. V usage is TRBV29-1 and J usage is TRBJ2-7, with 7 bases matching TRBD1. Losses at the gene ends were 7 bases for V and 6 bases for J; bases not matched to a gene: 6. The CDR3 length is 11 residues. The germline V gene has CDR1 SQVTM and CDR2 ANQGSEA. The CDR3 loop is CSAETGPEQYF. CDR3 DNA sequence: TGCAGCGCCGAGACAGGGCCCGAGCAGTACTTC.

This clonotype was observed a few times. The V gene is TRBV18, the J gene TRBJ2-3, with 13 bases matching TRBD2. Germline lookup yields CDR1 KGHSH and CDR2 LQKENI. There are 16 residues in the CDR3. J gave up 1 base and V 5 bases, and 3 bases lay outside the gene matches. CDR3 DNA: TGTGCCAGCTCAGAGGGACTAGCGGGGCGCACAGATACGCAGTATTTT. Its translation: CASSEGLAGRTDTQYF. Drawing the rest from reference TRBV18 and TRBJ2-3, the complete variable domain is NAGVMQNPRHLVRRRGQEARLRCSPMKGHSHVYWYRQLPEEGLKFMVYLQKENIIDESGMPKERFSAEFPKEGPSILRIQQVVRGDSAAYFCASSEGLAGRTDTQYFGPGTRLTVL.

This clonotype was detected a few times. This chain joins TRBV7-3 and TRBJ2-7, with 10 nucleotides matching TRBD1. CDR1 and CDR2 from the germline V gene are SGHTA and FQGTGA. Trimming at V came to 2 bases and at J to 3 bases, leaving 4 bases not matched to a gene. This CDR3 has 15 amino acids. DNA of the CDR3: TGTGCCAGCAGCTTACAGACAGGGGGCCTCTACGAGCAGTACTTC. Its protein is CASSLQTGGLYEQYF.

The rearrangement links TRBV23-1 to TRBJ2-2; D remains unclear. TRBV23-1 counts as an open reading frame of uncertain function. CDR3 size: 13 residues. V gave up 4 bases and J gave up 2 bases, with 5 bases separating them. The CDR3 DNA is TGCGCCAGCAGTCGACGTAACACCGGGGAGCTGTTTTTT. Protein: CASSRRNTGELFF.

The chain combines TRBV5-6 with TRBJ2-1; 9 bases line up with TRBD1. Germline V gene data show CDR1 as SGHDT and CDR2 as YYEEEE. Unmatched junction bases numbered 14, after V lost 4 bases and J lost 9 bases. The CDR3 totals 16 residues. CDR3 in DNA: TGTGCCAGCAGCCTGGACAGGGGACGGCTAGGGAGTGAGCAGTTCTTC. Protein sequence: CASSLDRGRLGSEQFF.

This clonotype has ten or more counts. This chain uses TRBV28 with TRBJ2-7; 15 bases map to TRBD2. There are 14 residues in the CDR3. Germline trimming cut 6 bases from V and 7 bases from J; bases unmatched to any gene: 4. Germline loops: CDR1 MDHEN, CDR2 SYDVKM. This chain's CDR3 is CASRPGTSGREQYF. Written as DNA, the CDR3 is TGTGCCAGCAGACCAGGGACTAGCGGGAGGGAGCAGTACTTC.

The sample holds many counts of this clonotype. The V call is TRBV20-1, the J call TRBJ1-1, with 7 nucleotides matching TRBD1. The CDR3 consists of 14 residues. CDR1 is DFQATT, CDR2 SNEGSKA, per germline (reference sequence). V dropped 3 bases and J dropped 5; count of bases not matched to a gene: 9. CDR3 bases: TGCAGTGCTAGCCCCCGGACAGGACAAACTGAAGCTTTCTTT. Protein: CSASPRTGQTEAFF.

The chain is built from TRBV4-1 and TRBJ2-7, with 7 bases lining up with TRBD1. The V segment lost 3 bases and the J segment 3 bases; nucleotides outside the gene matches: 8. Germline loops: CDR1 MGHRA, CDR2 YSYEKL. CDR3 size: 15 residues. Written as DNA, the CDR3 is TGCGCCAGCAGCCAGGGACCGGGACAGTTCTACGAGCAGTACTTC. It yields the protein CASSQGPGQFYEQYF.

CDR3 amino acids: CASSYLSGNYGFEQFF. In nucleotides, the CDR3 is TGTGCCAGCAGTTACTTGAGCGGGAACTACGGCTTTGAGCAGTTCTTC. The V call is TRBV6-5, the J call TRBJ2-1; 7 nucleotides line up with TRBD2. The CDR3 totals 16 residues. Germline CDR1 is MNHEY and CDR2 is SVGAGI. V shed 1 base and J 9 bases; nucleotides not matched to a gene: 12.

The J gene is TRBJ2-7, the V gene TRBV12-3 or TRBV12-4; no firm D call. Trimming left V 8 bases short and J 5 bases short, with 13 bases between. CDR3 length: 12 residues. CDR3 in DNA: TGTGCCAGCTCCCTAACTCTGGACGAGCAGTACTTC. Protein product: CASSLTLDEQYF.